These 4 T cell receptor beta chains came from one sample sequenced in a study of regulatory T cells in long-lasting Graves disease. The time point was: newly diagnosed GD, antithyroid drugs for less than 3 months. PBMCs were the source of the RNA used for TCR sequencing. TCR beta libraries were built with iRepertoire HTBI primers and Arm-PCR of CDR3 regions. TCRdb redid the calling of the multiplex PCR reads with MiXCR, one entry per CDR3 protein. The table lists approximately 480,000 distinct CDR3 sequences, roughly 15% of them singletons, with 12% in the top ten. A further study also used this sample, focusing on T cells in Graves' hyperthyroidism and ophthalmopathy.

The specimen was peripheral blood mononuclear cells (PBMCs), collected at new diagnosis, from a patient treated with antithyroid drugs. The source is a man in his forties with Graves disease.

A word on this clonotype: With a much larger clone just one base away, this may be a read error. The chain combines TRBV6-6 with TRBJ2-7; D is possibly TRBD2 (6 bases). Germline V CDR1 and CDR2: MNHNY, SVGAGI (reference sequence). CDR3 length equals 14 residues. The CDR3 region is CASSYSGGYYERYF. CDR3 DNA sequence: TGTGCCAGCAGTTACTCGGGGGGTTACTACGAGCGGTACTTC.

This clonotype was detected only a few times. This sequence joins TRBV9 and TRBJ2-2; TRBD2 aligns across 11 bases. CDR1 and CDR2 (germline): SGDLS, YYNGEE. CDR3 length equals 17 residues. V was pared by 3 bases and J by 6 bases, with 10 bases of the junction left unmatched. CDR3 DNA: TGTGCCAGCAGCGGGGCTAGCGGGAGGTGGGAGTCCGGGGAGCTGTTTTTT. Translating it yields CASSGASGRWESGELFF.

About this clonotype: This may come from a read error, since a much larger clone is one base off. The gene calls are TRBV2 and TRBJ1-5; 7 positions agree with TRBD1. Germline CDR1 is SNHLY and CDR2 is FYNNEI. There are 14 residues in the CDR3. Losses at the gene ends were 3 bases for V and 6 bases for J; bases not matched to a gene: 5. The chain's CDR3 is CASSDNRGGQPQHF. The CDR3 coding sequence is TGTGCCAGCAGTGACAACAGGGGCGGTCAGCCCCAGCATTTT.

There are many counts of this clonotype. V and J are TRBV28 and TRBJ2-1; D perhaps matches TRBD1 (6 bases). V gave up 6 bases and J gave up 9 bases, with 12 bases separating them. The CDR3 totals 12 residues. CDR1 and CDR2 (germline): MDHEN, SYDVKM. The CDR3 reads CASSTGISEQFF. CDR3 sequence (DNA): TGTGCCAGCAGCACAGGGATTAGTGAGCAGTTCTTC.